Listed below are T cell receptor beta chains from one sample, sequenced in a study of blood T cells in healthy people across ages. MiXCR, run by TCRdb on the 5' RACE reads, gives a single entry per CDR3 protein. The profile shows 800,000 to 950,000 distinct CDR3 sequences, around 48% of them singletons. The specimen was blood. The source of these receptors is a man in his thirties or forties in good health. Each CDR3 is given with its conserved first and last residue. A D gene is named only where the DNA matches it firmly. Clone size is stated in some rows and not others, as once, few, many or a class when expanded.

abundance: few
j_gene: TRBJ2-7
d_gene: -
v_gene: TRBV6-1
CDR3aa: CASSERAGGSYEQYF
CDR3nt: TGTGCCAGCAGTGAAAGAGCTGGGGGATCCTACGAGCAGTACTTC

abundance: -
j_gene: TRBJ1-2
d_gene: TRBD1
v_gene: TRBV16
CDR3aa: CASSQGQGDTGYTF
CDR3nt: TGTGCCAGCAGCCAAGGACAGGGGGATACTGGCTACACCTTC

abundance: -
j_gene: TRBJ2-1
d_gene: TRBD2
v_gene: TRBV5-1
CDR3aa: CASSLLGLAGGHRNEQFF
CDR3nt: TGCGCCAGCAGCTTACTGGGACTAGCGGGGGGGCATAGGAATGAGCAGTTCTTC

abundance: -
j_gene: TRBJ1-5
d_gene: TRBD1
v_gene: TRBV6-1
CDR3aa: CASSELGQLINQPQHF
CDR3nt: TGTGCCAGCAGTGAGCTGGGACAGTTGATCAATCAGCCCCAGCATTTT

abundance: many
j_gene: TRBJ2-5
d_gene: -
v_gene: TRBV6-2/TRBV6-3
CDR3aa: CASSPRTTQETQYF
CDR3nt: TGTGCCAGCAGTCCTCGGACTACCCAAGAGACCCAGTACTTC

abundance: once
j_gene: TRBJ2-6
d_gene: TRBD2
v_gene: TRBV12-3/TRBV12-4
CDR3aa: CASSRLTSGGLSGANALTF
CDR3nt: TGTGCCAGCAGCCGATTAACTAGCGGGGGACTATCTGGGGCCAACGCCCTGACTTTC

abundance: many
j_gene: TRBJ1-6
d_gene: TRBD1
v_gene: TRBV13
CDR3aa: CASSFSGGSSPLHF
CDR3nt: TGTGCCAGCAGCTTCTCAGGGGGCAGTTCACCCCTCCACTTT

abundance: -
j_gene: TRBJ2-7
d_gene: -
v_gene: TRBV28
CDR3aa: CASSVVDTVYEQYF
CDR3nt: TGTGCCAGCAGTGTAGTGGACACGGTCTACGAGCAGTACTTC

abundance: -
j_gene: TRBJ1-2
d_gene: TRBD1
v_gene: TRBV4-1
CDR3aa: CASSQDSQGARYGYTF
CDR3nt: TGCGCCAGCAGCCAAGACTCACAGGGGGCTCGGTATGGCTACACCTTC

abundance: -
j_gene: TRBJ2-1
d_gene: -
v_gene: TRBV6-5
CDR3aa: CASSYKGIEQFF
CDR3nt: TGTGCCAGCAGTTACAAGGGGATTGAGCAGTTCTTC

abundance: few
j_gene: TRBJ1-2
d_gene: -
v_gene: TRBV6-1
CDR3aa: CASSGPGVYGYTF
CDR3nt: TGTGCCAGCAGTGGGCCAGGGGTCTATGGCTACACCTTC

abundance: -
j_gene: TRBJ1-2
d_gene: -
v_gene: TRBV12-3/TRBV12-4
CDR3aa: CASRGPPPLDGYTF
CDR3nt: TGTGCCAGCAGAGGACCGCCCCCGCTGGATGGCTACACCTTC

abundance: -
j_gene: TRBJ2-7
d_gene: TRBD1
v_gene: TRBV11-1
CDR3aa: CASSPGTDSYGQYF
CDR3nt: TGTGCCAGCAGCCCTGGGACAGACTCCTACGGGCAGTACTTC

abundance: -
j_gene: TRBJ2-2
d_gene: -
v_gene: TRBV29-1
CDR3aa: CSVEDLICFTGELFF
CDR3nt: TGCAGCGTTGAAGATCTCATCTGTTTCACCGGGGAGCTGTTTTTT

abundance: -
j_gene: TRBJ2-3
d_gene: -
v_gene: TRBV2
CDR3aa: CASRPSVRGSTDTQYF
CDR3nt: TGTGCCAGCAGGCCGTCGGTCCGCGGGAGCACAGATACGCAGTATTTT

abundance: few
j_gene: TRBJ2-1
d_gene: TRBD2
v_gene: TRBV7-8
CDR3aa: CASSLGVQRGGNEQFF
CDR3nt: TGTGCCAGCAGCTTAGGGGTCCAGCGGGGGGGCAATGAGCAGTTCTTC

abundance: -
j_gene: TRBJ1-5
d_gene: -
v_gene: TRBV15
CDR3aa: CATSRDARESNQPQHF
CDR3nt: TGTGCCACCAGCAGAGATGCCAGGGAAAGCAATCAGCCCCAGCATTTT

abundance: -
j_gene: TRBJ2-3
d_gene: -
v_gene: TRBV25-1
CDR3aa: CAAQQGSTDTQYF
CDR3nt: TGTGCCGCCCAACAGGGTAGCACAGATACGCAGTATTTT

abundance: -
j_gene: TRBJ2-3
d_gene: -
v_gene: TRBV27
CDR3aa: CASSLIRGIDTQYF
CDR3nt: TGTGCCAGCAGTTTAATAAGGGGGATAGATACGCAGTATTTT

abundance: -
j_gene: TRBJ1-2
d_gene: TRBD1
v_gene: TRBV7-8
CDR3aa: CASSLARGGASYGYTF
CDR3nt: TGTGCCAGCAGCTTAGCGAGAGGGGGCGCGTCCTATGGCTACACCTTC

abundance: -
j_gene: TRBJ2-1
d_gene: -
v_gene: TRBV7-3
CDR3aa: CASSLGGAHNEQFF
CDR3nt: TGTGCCAGCAGCCTTGGTGGAGCCCACAATGAGCAGTTCTTC

abundance: -
j_gene: TRBJ1-2
d_gene: -
v_gene: TRBV19
CDR3aa: CASNQVGGVGYTF
CDR3nt: TGTGCCAGCAACCAGGTGGGGGGCGTCGGCTACACCTTC

abundance: -
j_gene: TRBJ1-2
d_gene: -
v_gene: TRBV4-2
CDR3aa: CASSQYLGGDYGYTF
CDR3nt: TGTGCCAGCAGCCAATATCTTGGGGGAGACTATGGCTACACCTTC

abundance: -
j_gene: TRBJ2-1
d_gene: TRBD2
v_gene: TRBV28
CDR3aa: CAILSGGLSYNEQFF
CDR3nt: TGTGCCATCCTTAGCGGGGGCCTCTCCTACAATGAGCAGTTCTTC

abundance: -
j_gene: TRBJ2-5
d_gene: -
v_gene: TRBV20-1
CDR3aa: CSALPGTGAYEQYF
CDR3nt: TGCAGTGCCCTGCCCGGGACTGGGGCCTACGAACAGTACTTC

abundance: -
j_gene: TRBJ2-7
d_gene: -
v_gene: TRBV28
CDR3aa: CASGSFEQYF
CDR3nt: TGTGCCAGCGGCAGCTTCGAGCAGTACTTC

abundance: once
j_gene: TRBJ2-7
d_gene: -
v_gene: TRBV5-1
CDR3aa: CASSLWSLDREGDPYEQYF
CDR3nt: TGCGCCAGCAGCTTGTGGAGTCTTGACAGGGAGGGAGACCCCTACGAGCAGTACTTC

abundance: -
j_gene: TRBJ2-5
d_gene: -
v_gene: TRBV11-3
CDR3aa: CASREAGSATQYF
CDR3nt: TGTGCCAGCAGAGAGGCAGGGTCTGCGACCCAGTACTTC

abundance: -
j_gene: TRBJ1-2
d_gene: -
v_gene: TRBV20-1
CDR3aa: CSAGSGLYGYTF
CDR3nt: TGCAGTGCTGGCTCGGGCCTATACGGCTACACCTTC

abundance: -
j_gene: TRBJ1-5
d_gene: -
v_gene: TRBV6-2/TRBV6-3
CDR3aa: CASTTSGVGNQPQHF
CDR3nt: TGTGCCAGCACTACGAGTGGGGTGGGAAATCAGCCCCAGCATTTT

abundance: few
j_gene: TRBJ2-5
d_gene: -
v_gene: TRBV9
CDR3aa: CASSVAGLGEQYF
CDR3nt: TGTGCCAGCAGCGTAGCGGGGCTTGGAGAGCAGTACTTC

abundance: -
j_gene: TRBJ2-3
d_gene: TRBD2
v_gene: TRBV7-3
CDR3aa: CASSLMSSGAATDTQYF
CDR3nt: TGTGCCAGCAGCTTAATGTCTAGCGGGGCGGCCACAGATACGCAGTATTTT

abundance: once
j_gene: TRBJ1-2
d_gene: -
v_gene: TRBV7-2
CDR3aa: CASSADRLVGGYTF
CDR3nt: TGTGCCAGCAGCGCAGACAGATTAGTGGGTGGCTACACCTTC

abundance: -
j_gene: TRBJ1-3
d_gene: TRBD1
v_gene: TRBV7-8
CDR3aa: CASSSTGAGNTIYF
CDR3nt: TGTGCCAGCAGCTCAACAGGGGCTGGAAACACCATATATTTT

abundance: once
j_gene: TRBJ2-3
d_gene: -
v_gene: TRBV12-3/TRBV12-4
CDR3aa: CASIKGGTISTDTQYF
CDR3nt: TGTGCCAGCATCAAGGGGGGGACTATCAGCACGGATACGCAGTATTTT

abundance: few
j_gene: TRBJ2-3
d_gene: -
v_gene: TRBV7-2
CDR3aa: CASSLNPRGTDTQYF
CDR3nt: TGTGCCAGCAGCCTCAACCCCAGGGGCACAGATACGCAGTATTTT

abundance: -
j_gene: TRBJ2-1
d_gene: -
v_gene: TRBV15
CDR3aa: CATTSTGDNEQFF
CDR3nt: TGTGCCACCACTTCAACGGGAGACAATGAGCAGTTCTTC

abundance: many
j_gene: TRBJ1-6
d_gene: -
v_gene: TRBV3-1
CDR3aa: CASSQERGNSPLHF
CDR3nt: TGTGCCAGCAGCCAAGAAAGGGGGAATTCACCCCTCCACTTT

abundance: many
j_gene: TRBJ2-5
d_gene: -
v_gene: TRBV2
CDR3aa: CASTLRQRVQETQYF
CDR3nt: TGTGCCAGTACCCTGCGGCAGAGAGTCCAAGAGACCCAGTACTTC

abundance: -
j_gene: TRBJ2-3
d_gene: -
v_gene: TRBV3-1
CDR3aa: CASSQESPASTDTQYF
CDR3nt: TGTGCCAGCAGCCAAGAGTCGCCGGCTAGCACAGATACGCAGTATTTT

abundance: few
j_gene: TRBJ2-5
d_gene: -
v_gene: TRBV10-3
CDR3aa: CAISESGVRETQYF
CDR3nt: TGTGCCATCAGTGAGTCGGGAGTGCGAGAGACCCAGTACTTC

abundance: -
j_gene: TRBJ1-6
d_gene: -
v_gene: TRBV4-2
CDR3aa: CASSQDRRRDLHF
CDR3nt: TGTGCCAGCAGCCAAGATAGGAGACGGGACCTCCACTTT

abundance: few
j_gene: TRBJ2-3
d_gene: -
v_gene: TRBV6-1
CDR3aa: CASSEREGVTQYF
CDR3nt: TGTGCCAGCAGTGAAAGAGAGGGTGTTACGCAGTATTTT

abundance: few
j_gene: TRBJ2-7
d_gene: TRBD1
v_gene: TRBV7-9
CDR3aa: CASGTGIIPYEQYF
CDR3nt: TGTGCCAGCGGGACAGGGATTATACCCTACGAGCAGTACTTC

abundance: -
j_gene: TRBJ2-3
d_gene: -
v_gene: TRBV9
CDR3aa: CASSVGRVRTDTQYF
CDR3nt: TGTGCCAGCAGCGTAGGTCGCGTTCGCACAGATACGCAGTATTTT